This TCR beta chain was retrieved from a study of TET2 disruption in CD19-targeted CAR T cells listed by TCRdb under 2018. Notes on the research overall: The number of samples was determined by the original clinical trial design and by which samples were available, and no additional inclusion criteria were applied.

The immunoSEQ assay was used to perform TCR beta chain deep sequencing. The study's processing was this. Only productive TCR beta rearrangements were used to compute clonotype frequencies. Sourced from immuneACCESS, this table was stored by TCRdb with only in-frame sequences that have V and J called. A share of the clones is absent; for the studies checked, an unresolved V gene accounts for under half, and the remainder has no known explanation. Clone size and the V and J calls come from that table; the DNA yielded D and trimming. In this sample's table one finds roughly 1,800 clones. The ten largest clonotypes hold around 17% of the sample. Overall study results and their limits: The conclusions drawn about the patient's CAR T cells were based on extensive analysis of just one subject.

As regards this clone: The antigen this receptor binds is unknown.

The treatment or condition label here, explained by the study, means: autologous CTL019 cells: CD19 CAR with 4-1BB and CD3 zeta domains. TCR zeta and 4-1BB costimulatory signaling domains were built into the CD19 CAR. Leukapheresis was used to collect the T cells for CTL019 manufacturing from peripheral blood. The DNeasy Blood and Tissue Kit was used to extract genomic DNA from pre-infusion T cells, peripheral blood, or sorted post-infusion T cells. The sequencing here drew on CD8+ T cells sorted from cultured blood T cells, taken for CD19 CAR T cell therapy. This clonotype was sampled from a man in his sixties or seventies with chronic lymphocytic leukemia.

The CDR3 protein sequence reads: CSARGGEDTQYF. CDR3 DNA, as far as it was read: TGCAGTGCTAGAGGGGGGGAAGATACG. Here the chain combines TRBV20-1 and TRBJ2-3, with TRBD2 perhaps the D gene, on 6 matching bases. The CDR3 extends 3 residues past the end of the read, so its final part is completed from the germline J gene. From a lookup of the germline V gene (reference sequence), CDR1 and CDR2 are DFQATT and SNEGSKA. V is clipped by 1 base and J by 5 bases, and the sequence between their germline boundaries is 7 bases long. From cysteine to phenylalanine, the CDR3 is 12 amino acids long. The DNA has 27 bases, all within the CDR3, and is read from base 1.